These 28 T cell receptor beta chains were all obtained from the same sample, sequenced in a study of tumor-infiltrating lymphocytes in primary liver carcinoma. The researchers produced TCR beta cDNA from about 510 ng total RNA with a constant-region primer. ARM-PCR, slightly modified, supplied the TCR beta libraries through three nested multiplex PCR rounds. The first two PCR rounds used TRBV1-TRBV30 primers with a Cbeta primer, approximately 9 cycles each. TCRdb analysed the multiplex PCR reads with MiXCR anew, one entry per CDR3 protein. The sample contains roughly 330,000 distinct CDR3 sequences, less than 70% of which appear only once. They got blood RNA out of unsorted whole blood and also pulled out germline DNA. The sequenced material came from peripheral blood. The receptors were sampled from a man in his forties with primary liver carcinoma and hepatitis B virus infection.

Ten or more counts support this clonotype. The rearrangement uses TRBV29-1 and TRBJ2-7; the match to TRBD1 covers 8 bases. V trimming: 6 bases; J trimming: 4 bases; junction bases outside the gene matches: 11. CDR1 is SQVTM and CDR2 is ANQGSEA in the germline V gene. This CDR3 region has 14 residues. CDR3 residues: CSVTQGAAGYEQYF. The CDR3 DNA reads as TGCAGCGTGACCCAGGGGGCCGCGGGGTACGAGCAGTACTTC.

The chain combines TRBV11-3 with TRBJ2-1, with 13 nucleotides matching TRBD2. The CDR3 covers 18 residues. V dropped 7 bases and J dropped 0; count of bases not matched to a gene: 9. CDR1 is SGHNT, CDR2 YENEEA, per germline. CDR3 loop: CASNLGLAGDSSYNEQFF. For the CDR3, the DNA is TGTGCCAGCAACCTAGGACTAGCGGGAGATAGCTCCTACAATGAGCAGTTCTTC.

The rearrangement joins TRBV5-6 to TRBJ2-1; the match to TRBD2 covers 15 bases. CDR1 is SGHDT, CDR2 YYEEEE, per germline. The CDR3 runs to 18 residues. The trim removed 2 bases at V and 12 bases at J, leaving 15 bases unmatched. CDR3 in amino acids: CASSFGVGLAGGTKMQFF. The CDR3 DNA is TGTGCCAGCAGCTTCGGGGTTGGACTAGCGGGAGGGACAAAGATGCAGTTCTTC.

This clonotype appeared once. This chain links TRBV6-6 with TRBJ2-3; D remains unclear. Germline V CDR1 and CDR2: MNHNY, SVGAGI (reference sequence). The CDR3 contains 14 residues. In DNA form, the CDR3 reads TGTTTCAGCAGTTACTCCAATCCCCCAGATACGCAGTATTTT. This sequence encodes CFSSYSNPPDTQYF.

Ten or more counts support this clonotype. The chain has TRBV6-1 and TRBJ2-3; D possibly corresponds to TRBD2 (5 bases). The CDR3 contains 16 residues. V was cut by 3 bases and J by 3 bases, with 16 bases left in between. Germline V gives CDR1 MNHNS, CDR2 SASEGT. The CDR3, as DNA: TGTGCCAGCAGTGAGCTCGGGATCAGCAGAACAGATACGCAGTATTTT. Protein: CASSELGISRTDTQYF.

This clonotype was counted ten times or more. CDR3 residues: CASSSGLEKFF. The CDR3, as DNA: TGTGCCAGCAGTTCCGGACTAGAAAAGTTCTTC. The J gene is TRBJ2-1, the V gene TRBV6-5; 7 bases are a match to TRBD2. J lost 14 bases, V lost 4 bases, and 5 bases had no gene match. The CDR3 has 11 amino acids. Germline-derived CDR1 and CDR2 are MNHEY and SVGAGI.

This clonotype was counted at least ten times. J is TRBJ2-7 and V is TRBV6-1; D remains ambiguous. The germline V and J ends were trimmed by 5 bases and 3 bases, with 5 bases remaining between them. Germline V gene sequence: CDR1 MNHNS, CDR2 SASEGT. CDR3 length equals 11 residues. The CDR3 is CASSLNYEQYF. The CDR3 DNA reads as TGTGCCAGCAGTTTAAACTACGAGCAGTACTTC.

This clonotype turned up a few times. The V gene is TRBV13, the J gene TRBJ2-7; 8 nucleotides agree with TRBD2. Germline V gene sequence: CDR1 PRHDT, CDR2 FYEKMQ (reference sequence). Germline trimming cut 1 base from V and 3 bases from J; bases unmatched to any gene: 11. CDR3 size: 17 residues. The CDR3 bases are TGTGCCAGCAGCTTAGCGAGTTTAGCGGGATATGACTACGAGCAGTACTTC. It encodes CASSLASLAGYDYEQYF.

The rearrangement links TRBV12-3 or TRBV12-4 to TRBJ2-2, with 9 bases that match TRBD2. V was clipped by 4 bases and J by 6 bases; unmatched bases: 9. The CDR3 runs 16 residues. CDR3 sequence reads: CASSSYSGRKSGELFF. CDR3 bases: TGTGCCAGCAGTTCTTATAGCGGGAGAAAATCCGGGGAGCTGTTTTTT.

With respect to this clonotype: One junction end does not reproduce the germline sequence, and a read error may be involved. The chain has TRBV11-2 and TRBJ2-2; possible D gene TRBD2, 5 bases. Looked up from germline, CDR1 is SGHAT and CDR2 is FQNNGV. The CDR3 consists of 14 residues. CDR3 region: CASSSLRGTRELFF. The CDR3, as DNA: TGCGCCAGCAGCTCCTTACGGGGTACCAGGGAGCTGTTTTTT. Full variable domain (remainder filled in from reference TRBV11-2 and TRBJ2-2): EAGVAQSPRYKIIEKRQSVAFWCNPISGHATLYWYQQILGQGPKLLIQFQNNGVVDDSQLPKDRFSAERLKGVDSTLKIQPAKLEDSAVYLCASSSLRGTRELFFGEGSRLTVL.

This clonotype occurred many times. The chain couples TRBV6-6 to TRBJ1-1; D is unclear. The V gene lost 11 bases and the J gene lost 1 base, with 11 bases spanning the gap. Germline CDR1 is MNHNY and CDR2 is SVGAGI (reference sequence). This CDR3 comprises 12 residues. The CDR3 spells CACQQTNTEAFF. DNA of the CDR3: TGTGCCTGTCAACAGACGAACACTGAAGCTTTCTTT.

This rearrangement joins TRBV18 to TRBJ2-7, with TRBD1 as a possible D gene (5 bases). Trimming took off 2 bases at V and 0 bases at J, with 11 bases between the two ends. The CDR3 has 15 amino acids. Looked up from germline, CDR1 is KGHSH and CDR2 is LQKENI. The CDR3 DNA sequence: TGTGCCAGCTCACCAAGGACACTATCCTCCTACGAGCAGTACTTC. Amino acids: CASSPRTLSSYEQYF.

This chain links TRBV7-9 with TRBJ2-1, with D perhaps TRBD2 (5 bases). Per the germline V gene, CDR1 is SEHNR and CDR2 is FQNEAQ (reference sequence). This CDR3 is 16 amino acids long. V shed 5 bases and J shed 8 bases, with 22 bases lying between them. CDR3 sequence: CASSQEVGEGWDEQFF. The CDR3 region has the DNA TGTGCCAGCAGCCAAGAAGTGGGAGAGGGCTGGGATGAGCAGTTCTTC.

Points on this clonotype: A junction end diverges from the germline sequence, so it may reflect a read error. The V gene is TRBV11-2, the J gene TRBJ1-2; 10 bases are a match to TRBD1. The CDR3 is 15 amino acids. CDR1 SGHAT and CDR2 FQNNGV come from the germline V gene. The chain's CDR3 is CASSLDGTGVYGCTF. The DNA of the CDR3 is TGTGCCAGCAGCTTAGACGGGACAGGGGTCTATGGCTGCACCTTC.

With regard to this clonotype: A read error is possible here, since a much larger clone lies one base away. V gene TRBV5-1 combines with J gene TRBJ2-6; TRBD1 might be the D (5 bases). Per germline, CDR1 SGHRS and CDR2 YFSETQ. The CDR3 totals 16 residues. CDR3 coding DNA: TGCGCCAGCAGCTTGATAGAGGTTACTGGGGCCAACATCCTGACTTTC. This encodes CASSLIEVTGANILTF.

For this clonotype: A read error may produce the germline difference seen at one junction end. The chain combines TRBV11-3 with TRBJ2-1; D unresolved. This CDR3 has 14 residues. Germline V gene sequence: CDR1 SGHNT, CDR2 YENEEA. The CDR3 sequence: CASSLGVSNNDQFF. The CDR3 DNA reads TGTGCCAGCAGCTTAGGTGTCTCGAACAATGATCAGTTCTTC.

For this clonotype: The junction departs from germline at one end; a sequencing error may be responsible. V usage is TRBV29-1 and J usage is TRBJ2-1; possible D gene TRBD2, 6 bases. This CDR3 region has 15 residues. The germline gives CDR1 SQVTM, CDR2 ANQGSEA. CDR3 in DNA: TGCAACGTTGAAGTGCGCGGAGGGCCCTACAATGAGCAGTTCTTC. It encodes CNVEVRGGPYNEQFF.

This sequence joins TRBV30 and TRBJ2-6, with D possibly TRBD2 on 6 matching bases. Germline V lookup: CDR1 GTSNPN, CDR2 SVGIG (reference sequence). Deletions cut 2 bases from V and 1 base from J, with 6 bases between. The CDR3 totals 14 residues. The CDR3 is CAWSRGSGANVLTF. CDR3 nucleotide sequence: TGTGCCTGGAGTCGGGGGTCTGGGGCCAACGTCCTGACTTTC.

On this clonotype itself: The CDR3 end shows no conserved phenylalanine or tryptophan, and so a read error is likely. The limits of the CDR3 on the DNA are not certain, so only TCRdb's listed CDR3 is given. The V call is TRBV7-9, the J call TRBJ2-1; the DNA was not compared with TRBD1, the D call given in the table. Germline CDR1 and CDR2: SEHNR and FQNEAQ (reference sequence). Inclusive of both ends, the CDR3 amounts to 13 amino acids. CDR3 in amino acids: CAISLEVQGAVDL.

This chain's CDR3 is CATYPGRREGQDEQYF. The CDR3 coding sequence is TGTGCCACCTATCCAGGGCGGCGGGAGGGCCAAGACGAGCAGTACTTC. The chain employs TRBV24-1 and TRBJ2-7; 9 bases are a match to TRBD2. Germline trimming cut 9 bases from V and 5 bases from J; bases unmatched to any gene: 16. The CDR3 runs 16 residues. Germline values: CDR1 KGHDR, CDR2 SFDVKD.

This chain links TRBV5-4 with TRBJ2-7; TRBD1 is a possible D gene (5 bases). Germline assignment: CDR1 SGHNT and CDR2 YYREEE (reference sequence). The V end was cut by 4 bases, the J end by 6 bases, with 17 bases between. The CDR3 has 14 amino acids. CDR3 DNA sequence: TGTGCCAGCAGCGCCTACAGGTGGAGTTTCGAGCAGTACTTC. Its protein product is CASSAYRWSFEQYF.

This clonotype has a handful of counts. The chain has TRBV10-3 and TRBJ2-7, with 13 bases lining up with TRBD2. The CDR3 is 16 residues long. J was trimmed by 3 bases and V by 3 bases; bases with no gene match: 5. Germline CDR1 reads ENHRY; CDR2 reads SYGVKD. CDR3 amino acids: CAISDPGTSGNYEQYF. The CDR3 DNA reads as TGTGCCATCAGTGACCCCGGGACTAGCGGGAACTACGAGCAGTACTTC.

The genes are TRBV7-2 and TRBJ2-3, with D perhaps matching TRBD2 (6 bases). Trimming shortened V by 2 bases and J by 2 bases, and 8 bases separated the two germline ends. The CDR3 covers 14 residues. Germline CDR1 SGHTA, CDR2 FQGNSA. The CDR3 protein is CASSLTGDTDTQYF. The DNA of the CDR3 is TGTGCCAGCAGCTTAACGGGAGACACAGATACGCAGTATTTT. Looking up the rest from reference TRBV7-2 and TRBJ2-3 gives the full variable domain: GAGVSQSPSNKVTEKGKDVELRCDPISGHTALYWYRQSLGQGLEFLIYFQGNSAPDKSGLPSDRFSAERTGGSVSTLTIQRTQQEDSAVYLCASSLTGDTDTQYFGPGTRLTVL.

This clonotype has only a few counts. The rearrangement joins TRBV6-1 to TRBJ1-4; the D is unclear. Looked up from germline, CDR1 is MNHNS and CDR2 is SASEGT. V lost 9 bases, J lost 8 bases, and 16 bases lay in between. This CDR3 has 13 residues. The CDR3 here is CASLRVTGEKLFF. CDR3 coding DNA: TGTGCCAGTTTGAGGGTGACGGGGGAAAAACTGTTTTTT.

V usage is TRBV10-3 and J usage is TRBJ2-7, with 7 bases aligning to TRBD1. Germline values: CDR1 ENHRY, CDR2 SYGVKD. V lost 7 bases to trimming and J lost 4 bases; unmatched junction nucleotides: 7. CDR3 size: 13 residues. The CDR3 DNA reads as TGTGCCATCACTAGGGGGCTTAAATACGAGCAGTACTTC. This codes for CAITRGLKYEQYF.

As concerns this clonotype: It may be a read error: a sequence one base away is much more abundant. The rearrangement uses TRBV6-5 and TRBJ2-2, with D perhaps TRBD2 (6 bases). Germline CDR1 is MNHEY and CDR2 is SVGAGI. CDR3 length equals 14 residues. CDR3 nucleotide sequence: TGTGCCAGCAGTTACTCGGCAGGGCCCGGGGGGCTGTTTTTT. Its translation: CASSYSAGPGGLFF.

Details on this clonotype: At one end, the junction sequence differs from germline, possibly due to a read error. The chain couples TRBV6-4 to TRBJ2-1, with D perhaps given as TRBD1 or TRBD2 (5 bases each). The CDR3 is made up of 15 amino acids. The germline CDR1 and CDR2 sequences are MRHNA and SNTAGT. This chain's CDR3 is CASSDVGTTYNEEFF. The CDR3 DNA follows: TGTGCCAGCAGTGACGTCGGGACCACATACAATGAGGAGTTCTTC.

The J gene is TRBJ2-7, the V gene TRBV4-2, with a weak D call TRBD2 (6 bases). The germline CDR1 and CDR2 sequences are LGHNA and YNFKEQ. CDR3 length: 16 amino acids. The ends were cut back, 0 bases at V and 0 bases at J, with 12 bases in the middle. The CDR3 coding sequence is TGTGCCAGCAGCCAAGATTCGGCGGGAAGCTCCTACGAGCAGTACTTC. It codes for CASSQDSAGSSYEQYF.